The 30 T cell receptor beta chains below come from one sample, sequenced in a study of CD8+ T cells in alopecia areata. RNA extraction and reverse transcription yielded cDNA as sequencing template. Profiled with immunoSEQ multiplex PCR; TCRdb holds only in-frame clones, not every one. The sample has fewer than 70,000 clones, roughly 46% seen once. Sequencing was performed on NKG2D-low CD8+ T cells sorted from blood. These receptors all come from a human donor with alopecia areata.

This sequence joins TRBV6-6 and TRBJ2-5, with D possibly being TRBD2 (5 bases). In germline, CDR1 is MNHNY, CDR2 SVGAGI (reference sequence). The CDR3 is 11 residues long. Trimming pared 0 bases from V and 9 bases from J, leaving 5 bases between. DNA for the CDR3: TGTGCCAGCAGTTACTCGGAGGCCCAGTACTTC. Translated, it gives CASSYSEAQYF.

The chain couples TRBV2 to TRBJ2-4; a possible D gene is TRBD1 (5 bases). The germline gives CDR1 SNHLY, CDR2 FYNNEI. Trimming took off 6 bases at V and 3 bases at J, with 9 bases between the two ends. The CDR3 is 13 amino acids. CDR3 sequence: CASRARGKNIQYF. In nucleotides, the CDR3 is TGTGCCAGCAGGGCTAGGGGCAAAAACATTCAGTACTTC.

The V and J genes are TRBV7-2 and TRBJ2-7, with 9 bases identical to TRBD2. The CDR3 contains 14 residues. V shed 5 bases and J 2 bases; nucleotides not matched to a gene: 4. Germline V gene lookup returns CDR1 SGHTA and CDR2 FQGNSA. The CDR3: CASSPLAGPYEQYF. DNA of the CDR3: TGTGCCAGCAGCCCTCTAGCGGGGCCCTACGAGCAGTACTTC. Supplemented by reference TRBV7-2 and TRBJ2-7, the full variable domain reads GAGVSQSPSNKVTEKGKDVELRCDPISGHTALYWYRQSLGQGLEFLIYFQGNSAPDKSGLPSDRFSAERTGGSVSTLTIQRTQQEDSAVYLCASSPLAGPYEQYFGPGTRLTVT.

This rearrangement joins TRBV4-1 to TRBJ2-7, with 10 bases lining up with TRBD1. With V trimmed by 4 bases and J by 2 bases, 5 bases remained unmatched. This CDR3 has 15 amino acids. Germline V gene data show CDR1 as MGHRA and CDR2 as YSYEKL. CDR3 in amino acids: CASSRRDRGPYEQYF. The CDR3 coding sequence is TGCGCCAGCAGCCGCAGGGACAGGGGTCCCTACGAGCAGTACTTC.

The chain links TRBV4-2 to TRBJ2-7; D is perhaps TRBD2 (6 bases). CDR3 length: 17 amino acids. The ends were cut back, 0 bases at V and 1 base at J, with 16 bases in the middle. Germline values: CDR1 LGHNA, CDR2 YNFKEQ. As DNA, the CDR3 is TGTGCCAGCAGCCAAGATCTTGGGCAGGACTATTCCTACGAGCAGTACTTC. Translating gives CASSQDLGQDYSYEQYF.

This clone was picked up many times. The chain carries TRBV4-3 and TRBJ2-7; no definite D call. Looked up from germline, CDR1 is LGHNA and CDR2 is YSLEER. This CDR3 contains 15 residues. Trimming pared 1 base from V and 4 bases from J, leaving 14 bases between. CDR3 in DNA: TGCGCCAGCAGCCAAGTAGCAGGTGTTACGTACGAGCAGTACTTC. It encodes CASSQVAGVTYEQYF.

This chain joins TRBV28 and TRBJ2-3; 8 bases line up with TRBD2. This CDR3 has 15 residues. Germline V gene lookup returns CDR1 MDHEN and CDR2 SYDVKM. J was trimmed by 3 bases and V by 6 bases; bases with no gene match: 8. CDR3 amino acids: CASSPSGSVTDTQYF. The CDR3 coding sequence is TGTGCCAGCAGCCCCAGCGGGAGCGTAACAGATACGCAGTATTTT. The entire variable domain, with the rest obtained from reference TRBV28 and TRBJ2-3, is as follows: DVKVTQSSRYLVKRTGEKVFLECVQDMDHENMFWYRQDPGLGLRLIYFSYDVKMKEKGDIPEGYSVSREKKERFSLILESASTNQTSMYLCASSPSGSVTDTQYFGPGTRLTVL.

The chain links TRBV7-9 to TRBJ2-7; tentatively, D is TRBD1 or TRBD2 (5 bases each). The germline CDR1 and CDR2 sequences are SEHNR and FQNEAQ (reference sequence). V lost 6 bases and J lost 0, with 6 bases in between. CDR3 length: 12 residues. Here the CDR3 reads CASRRGSYEQYF. The CDR3, as DNA: TGTGCCAGCAGGAGGGGCTCCTACGAGCAGTACTTC. Combining the CDR3 with reference TRBV7-9 and TRBJ2-7 gives the whole variable domain DTGVSQNPRHKITKRGQNVTFRCDPISEHNRLYWYRQTLGQGPEFLTYFQNEAQLEKSRLLSDRFSAERPKGSFSTLEIQRTEQGDSAMYLCASRRGSYEQYFGPGTRLTVT.

The chain uses TRBV4-3 and TRBJ2-4; TRBD2 matches at 9 bases. The V gene's germline CDR1 is LGHNA and CDR2 YSLEER. The CDR3 covers 20 residues. V dropped 0 bases and J dropped 5; count of bases not matched to a gene: 17. In DNA form, the CDR3 reads TGCGCCAGCAGCCAAGATAGCAGCCTAGCGGGGATGGGTCGGGAAAACATTCAGTACTTC. Encoded protein: CASSQDSSLAGMGRENIQYF.

The rearrangement links TRBV6-6 to TRBJ2-3, with D uncertain. Between the trimmed V and J ends, which lost 2 bases and 3 bases, there was a span of 6 bases. Germline V gene data show CDR1 as MNHNY and CDR2 as SVGAGI (reference sequence). CDR3 length: 13 amino acids. The CDR3 reads CASSYLSTDTQYF. Written as DNA, the CDR3 is TGTGCCAGCAGTTACCTGTCTACAGATACGCAGTATTTT.

The gene calls are TRBV29-1 and TRBJ1-3, with D perhaps TRBD1 (5 bases). The CDR3 consists of 13 residues. V lost 6 bases and J 0 bases, leaving 9 bases between the germline ends. From germline, CDR1 is SQVTM and CDR2 ANQGSEA. Here the CDR3 reads CSVAGFSGNTIYF. The CDR3 nucleotides are TGCAGCGTAGCAGGGTTCTCTGGAAACACCATATATTTT.

This CDR3 reads CASSPWTSGMYEQYF. The CDR3 bases are TGTGCCAGCAGCCCCTGGACTAGCGGGATGTACGAGCAGTACTTC. The V call is TRBV9, the J call TRBJ2-7, with 12 positions matching TRBD2. Germline-derived CDR1 and CDR2 are SGDLS and YYNGEE. This CDR3 has 15 amino acids. Trimming at V came to 4 bases and at J to 4 bases, leaving 6 bases not matched to a gene. The complete variable domain, with remaining parts taken from reference TRBV9 and TRBJ2-7, reads DSGVTQTPKHLITATGQRVTLRCSPRSGDLSVYWYQQSLDQGLQFLIQYYNGEERAKGNILERFSAQQFPDLHSELNLSSLELGDSALYFCASSPWTSGMYEQYFGPGTRLTVT.

The chain has TRBV19 and TRBJ2-1, with D possibly called TRBD1 or TRBD2 (5 bases each). The germline gives CDR1 LNHDA, CDR2 SQIVND (reference sequence). V gave up 1 base and J gave up 10 bases, with 17 bases separating them. The length of the CDR3 is 15 residues. The DNA for the CDR3 is TGTGCCAGTAGTATAGGGCAAAGGGGAGTTGGGGAGCAGTTCTTC. Protein product: CASSIGQRGVGEQFF. The entire variable domain, with the rest obtained from reference TRBV19 and TRBJ2-1, is as follows: DGGITQSPKYLFRKEGQNVTLSCEQNLNHDAMYWYRQDPGQGLRLIYYSQIVNDFQKGDIAEGYSVSREKKESFPLTVTSAQKNPTAFYLCASSIGQRGVGEQFFGPGTRLTVL.

The chain has TRBV29-1 and TRBJ2-3; weak D call: TRBD2 (6 bases). The V gene lost 0 bases and the J gene lost 0 bases, with 10 bases spanning the gap. The CDR3 sequence is 15 residues long. Per the germline V gene, CDR1 is SQVTM and CDR2 is ANQGSEA. CDR3 bases: TGCAGCGTTGAAGATAGCGGTCCTAGCACAGATACGCAGTATTTT. Translated: CSVEDSGPSTDTQYF.

The gene calls are TRBV7-9 and TRBJ2-5; the match to TRBD2 covers 8 bases. Trimming removed 6 bases from V and 5 bases from J; junction bases left unmatched: 8. The CDR3 contains 14 residues. The germline gives CDR1 SEHNR, CDR2 FQNEAQ (reference sequence). This CDR3 is CASSPGLGMETQYF. The DNA of the CDR3 is TGTGCCAGCAGTCCGGGACTAGGGATGGAGACCCAGTACTTC. The full variable domain, with the rest looked up from reference TRBV7-9 and TRBJ2-5, is DTGVSQNPRHKITKRGQNVTFRCDPISEHNRLYWYRQTLGQGPEFLTYFQNEAQLEKSRLLSDRFSAERPKGSFSTLEIQRTEQGDSAMYLCASSPGLGMETQYFGPGTRLLVL.

The chain combines TRBV5-6 with TRBJ2-7, with D unresolved. This CDR3 contains 13 residues. The V gene's germline CDR1 is SGHDT and CDR2 YYEEEE. V was clipped by 0 bases and J by 6 bases, with 10 bases between them. The CDR3 nucleotides are TGTGCCAGCAGCTTGGCGGCTAGATCCGAGCAGTACTTC. Protein product: CASSLAARSEQYF.

This clone has just a few counts. The chain joins TRBV4-3 to TRBJ2-7; TRBD2 aligns across 8 bases. Germline-derived CDR1 and CDR2 are LGHNA and YSLEER. J was trimmed by 0 bases and V by 5 bases; bases with no gene match: 3. The length of the CDR3 is 14 residues. CDR3 residues: CASSSGLDSYEQYF. The CDR3 DNA is TGCGCCAGCAGCTCGGGACTAGACTCCTACGAGCAGTACTTC.

The V and J genes are TRBV7-8 and TRBJ2-5; 8 bases line up with TRBD1. The V and J ends lost 3 bases and 1 base, in that order; junction bases with no gene match: 4. Germline-derived CDR1 and CDR2 are SGHVS and FQNEAQ. The CDR3 is made up of 15 amino acids. The CDR3 DNA reads TGTGCCAGCAGCTTTTACAGGGGGGTCCAAGAGACCCAGTACTTC. As protein: CASSFYRGVQETQYF.

This clone has only a few counts. The V gene is TRBV28, the J gene TRBJ2-4; D may be TRBD1 (6 bases). Trimming took off 7 bases at V and 3 bases at J, with 19 bases between the two ends. The V gene's germline CDR1 is MDHEN and CDR2 SYDVKM. The length of the CDR3 is 16 residues. The CDR3 coding sequence is TGTGCCAGCACGCGGCAGGGGAGTAGGGTCAAAAACATTCAGTACTTC. Its protein product is CASTRQGSRVKNIQYF.

V usage is TRBV14 and J usage is TRBJ2-4; D may match TRBD1 or TRBD2 (5 bases each). This CDR3 region has 16 residues. Looked up from germline, CDR1 is SGHDN and CDR2 is FVKESK. The V gene lost 5 bases and the J gene lost 7 bases, with 21 bases spanning the gap. CDR3 sequence: CASSEGTDFLGNIQYF. CDR3 sequence (DNA): TGTGCCAGCAGCGAAGGGACGGACTTCTTGGGGAACATTCAGTACTTC.

The chain recombines TRBV7-2 with TRBJ2-7; 8 positions match TRBD1. Germline V gene sequence: CDR1 SGHTA, CDR2 FQGNSA. The CDR3 consists of 15 residues. V lost 6 bases, J lost 0 bases, and 7 bases stayed unmatched. The chain's CDR3 is CASSYPDRASYEQYF. CDR3 nucleotide sequence: TGTGCCAGCAGTTATCCGGACAGGGCCTCCTACGAGCAGTACTTC. Full variable domain (remainder filled in from reference TRBV7-2 and TRBJ2-7): GAGVSQSPSNKVTEKGKDVELRCDPISGHTALYWYRQSLGQGLEFLIYFQGNSAPDKSGLPSDRFSAERTGGSVSTLTIQRTQQEDSAVYLCASSYPDRASYEQYFGPGTRLTVT.

CDR3 coding DNA: TGCAGCGTTCGGGACAGTACTAACTATGGCTACACCTTC. Residues: CSVRDSTNYGYTF. V usage is TRBV29-1 and J usage is TRBJ1-2, with TRBD1 matching over 7 bases. The CDR3 totals 13 residues. Trimming took 5 bases from V and 0 from J; bases not matched to a gene: 3. Germline-derived CDR1 and CDR2 are SQVTM and ANQGSEA.

This clone was counted only a few times. The gene calls are TRBV7-2 and TRBJ2-7; D unresolved. The CDR3 is 12 residues long. Germline V lookup: CDR1 SGHTA, CDR2 FQGNSA. Trimming left V 5 bases short and J 3 bases short, with 8 bases between. CDR3 region: CASSPDLYEQYF. The CDR3 DNA sequence: TGTGCCAGCAGCCCCGATCTCTACGAGCAGTACTTC.

V is TRBV5-1 and J is TRBJ1-2; TRBD1 might be the D (6 bases). The CDR3 consists of 14 residues. The V gene lost 2 bases and the J gene lost 0 bases, with 8 bases spanning the gap. Per germline, CDR1 SGHRS and CDR2 YFSETQ. CDR3 sequence reads: CASSLRGPNYGYTF. CDR3 coding DNA: TGCGCCAGCAGCTTACGGGGGCCTAACTATGGCTACACCTTC.

J is TRBJ2-2 and V is TRBV7-9, with 8 bases aligning to TRBD1. V lost 5 bases and J lost 2; bases outside the gene matches: 7. CDR1 SEHNR and CDR2 FQNEAQ come from the germline V gene (reference sequence). CDR3 length: 16 residues. The CDR3 region has the DNA TGTGCCAGCAGCGCCCCGGGGACAGGAAACACCGGGGAGCTGTTTTTT. Translating it yields CASSAPGTGNTGELFF.

The chain is built from TRBV16 and TRBJ1-2; D not resolved. The CDR3 runs 13 residues. The V gene's germline CDR1 is KGHSY and CDR2 FQNENV. Trimming shortened V by 6 bases and J by 6 bases, and 14 bases separated the two germline ends. CDR3 protein: CASSWAVKDGYTF. Written as DNA, the CDR3 is TGTGCCAGCAGTTGGGCAGTAAAGGATGGCTACACCTTC.

This chain links TRBV5-6 with TRBJ2-7; 8 bases are a match to TRBD1. Germline CDR1 is SGHDT and CDR2 is YYEEEE. The J segment lost 6 bases and the V segment lost 2 bases, leaving 4 bases of the junction unmatched. The CDR3 contains 13 residues. The CDR3 sequence is CASSFFTGGEQYF. In DNA form, the CDR3 reads TGTGCCAGCAGCTTTTTCACAGGGGGCGAGCAGTACTTC.

This clone was counted between two and nine times. The chain has TRBV7-9 and TRBJ1-1; the D is unclear. Germline lookup yields CDR1 SEHNR and CDR2 FQNEAQ (reference sequence). Trimming removed 1 base at V and 0 bases at J, with 15 bases between. The length of the CDR3 is 17 residues. CDR3 coding DNA: TGTGCCAGCAGCTTAGTTCCGTCAGAATGGATGAACACTGAAGCTTTCTTT. Translating it yields CASSLVPSEWMNTEAFF.

This clone occurred a few times. The V and J genes are TRBV4-1 and TRBJ2-4; TRBD1 agrees at 7 bases. This CDR3 is 19 amino acids long. CDR1 and CDR2 (germline): MGHRA, YSYEKL. The V segment lost 4 bases and the J segment 0 bases; nucleotides outside the gene matches: 15. The CDR3 loop reads CASSRTTGVGLVAKNIQYF. Written as DNA, the CDR3 is TGCGCCAGCAGCCGAACTACAGGGGTCGGGCTAGTAGCCAAAAACATTCAGTACTTC.

This chain uses TRBV30 with TRBJ1-2; a possible D gene is TRBD1 (5 bases). Per the germline V gene, CDR1 is GTSNPN and CDR2 is SVGIG (reference sequence). The CDR3 is 10 amino acids. The CDR3 coding sequence is TGTGCTATTGGCAGGGCCGACAACACCTTC. Translation gives CAIGRADNTF.